The subject of this entry is one TCR beta chain. These data come from a study of T cell changes during pregnancy in multiple sclerosis. The repertoire was sequenced with immunoSEQ multiplex PCR; TCRdb's copy has only in-frame clones and lacks some. The sample holds about 20,000 clones, 88% seen once. Deletions cut 7 bases from V and 6 bases from J, with 17 bases between. There are 14 residues in the CDR3. Germline V lookup: CDR1 SGHVS, CDR2 FQNEAQ. The chain is built from TRBV7-8 and TRBJ2-3, with D possibly being TRBD1 (5 bases). Sequencing was performed on CD8+ T cells from peripheral blood mononuclear cells, taken after pregnancy. The sequence derives from a female donor in good health, enrolled as a control in a pregnancy study. The CDR3 here is CASTLQDLWDTQYF. The CDR3 DNA reads as TGTGCCAGCACGCTACAGGACCTTTGGGATACGCAGTATTTT.